Listed below are T cell receptor beta chains from one sample, sequenced in a study of blood T cells in healthy people across ages. TCRdb passed the 5' RACE reads through MiXCR, listing each CDR3 protein once. The sample lists under 2,000,000 distinct CDR3 sequences; around 48% were seen once. The sample taken for sequencing was blood. Every receptor here comes from a woman aged 40-49 years in good health. Both conserved end residues are part of each CDR3. Fields, in order: V gene, CDR3 protein.

>TRBV25-1
CASSATSGYTDTQYF
>TRBV7-2
CASSLSARRGQETQYF
>TRBV11-2
CASSLGTGNNYEQYF
>TRBV6-2/TRBV6-3
CASSFSDRHNEQFF
>TRBV29-1
CSVRRRGSYNEQFF
>TRBV20-1
CSAVGAPEGTDTQYF
>TRBV7-2
CASSGRTQETQYF
>TRBV7-9
CASSVNRDLIGNEQFF
>TRBV25-1
CASSEWGTLQETQYF
>TRBV20-1
CSAPLGEPSYEQYF
>TRBV12-3/TRBV12-4
CASSSGEGYTF
>TRBV7-9
CASTGAPDTQYF
>TRBV14
CASSRRAQNIQYF
>TRBV28
CASSSPRDTPQLYGYTF
>TRBV4-2
CASRRDPGQGFRLNYGYTF
>TRBV7-2
CASSQIAGYYNEQFF
>TRBV6-1
CASSENGQGIGGTEAFF
>TRBV11-3
CASSSGSRGISEQYF
>TRBV6-2/TRBV6-3
CASSPLGQTIYEQYF
>TRBV11-2
CASSLIRHRGPETQYF
>TRBV2
CASSVEGFYGYTF
>TRBV6-6
CASTQPRAGANVLTF
>TRBV7-2
CATSEGTGNSPLHF
>TRBV21-1
CASRKEKGQVNYGYTF
>TRBV6-2/TRBV6-3
CASTRRSGNEQFF
>TRBV3-1
CASSQTRNTEAFF
>TRBV4-1
CASSIRGLLQAGDTQYF
>TRBV7-3
CASSFSGTYTDTQYF
>TRBV14
CASSQVMNGRNSGYTF
>TRBV20-1
CSAPDAGSGEQYF
>TRBV11-2
CASSTRTGEDYGYTF
>TRBV7-6
CASSRDSPSKETQYF
>TRBV21-1
CASNHTVTGAPAHSNQPQHF
>TRBV27
CASSLLGPYEQYF
>TRBV12-3/TRBV12-4
CASRPQGAANYGYTF
>TRBV7-2
CASSPSGHWEFF
>TRBV15
CATSLGAGDTGELFF
>TRBV6-6
CASVGGTYEQYF
>TRBV4-1
CASSHGQGAPNEQYF
>TRBV6-6
CASSYGQSETQYF
>TRBV25-1
CASSVALAYNEQYF
>TRBV4-3
CASSQEWGLAAYNEQFF
>TRBV7-2
CASGSAGTDTQYF
>TRBV20-1
CSARRAGAGETQYF
>TRBV13
CASSYTGTGDEKLFF
>TRBV29-1
CSVEEGQGASDTQYF